This T cell receptor (beta chain) is drawn from a study of blood T cells in healthy people across ages. Study findings and constraints: Naive and antigen-experienced cells were not separated, limiting conclusive comparison. Comparison with aged donors showed that long-lived donors had more naive CD4+ cells and higher diversity.

V lost 6 bases, J lost 3 bases, and 11 bases stayed unmatched. The CDR3 is made up of 17 amino acids. Germline loops: CDR1 MNHEY, CDR2 SVGEGT. The second PCR ran roughly 6 to 11 cycles with a sample-barcoded 5' primer and J-beta primers. TCRdb processed the 5' RACE reads anew with MiXCR; each CDR3 protein has one entry. The sample shows hundreds of thousands of distinct CDR3 sequences, approximately 48% of them seen only once. All donors came from Russia, were Caucasian and healthy, and spanned ages roughly 6 to 95. Each donor gave roughly 9.8 milliliters of peripheral blood. For this clonotype: Its antigen is currently unknown.

Sequencing was carried out using blood. The chain is built from TRBV6-2 or TRBV6-3 and TRBJ1-5, with TRBD1 matching over 10 bases. The TCR sequence derives from a man in his sixties in good health. This CDR3 is CASRPFPGQGINQPQHF. Written as DNA, the CDR3 is TGTGCCAGCAGGCCCTTCCCGGGACAGGGGATCAATCAGCCCCAGCATTTT.